Sequencing of this T cell receptor beta chain was carried out in a study of TIL therapy for anti-PD-1-resistant metastatic lung cancer. On the study more broadly: Tumors were harvested before any PD-1/PD-L1 blockade. Median patient age was 54, ranging roughly 38-75 years. Most patients had lung adenocarcinoma; a handful of tumors were EGFR-mutant, two ALK-rearranged; half smoked currently or formerly. Tumors carried a median about 1.6 non-synonymous mutations per megabase.

This clone appeared a few times. The time point here: pre-treatment sample, taken before nivolumab and TIL therapy. V was clipped by 5 bases and J by 4 bases, with 9 bases between them. Germline loops: CDR1 SEHNR, CDR2 FQNEAQ (reference sequence). CDR3 size: 13 residues. This was the immunoSEQ v3 assay. Sequenced by immunoSEQ multiplex PCR; TCRdb stores in-frame clones only, minus some. Of around 30,000 clones listed, 74% are singletons. The sample consisted of blood, taken at baseline. The chain joins TRBV7-9 to TRBJ1-5; D remains unclear. The receptor was derived from a woman aged 30 to 85 with non-small cell lung cancer. The CDR3, as DNA: TGTGCCAGCAGCCGTGATGGGAATCAGCCCCAGCATTTT. As protein: CASSRDGNQPQHF.